A single sample gave rise to the 27 T cell receptor beta chains below, sequenced in a study of PD-1 blockade in classical Hodgkin lymphoma. Repertoires were generated with immunoSEQ multiplex PCR, while TCRdb's copy carries only in-frame clones and drops some. The sample holds about 90,000 clones; approximately 89% are singletons and the top ten take over 8.5%. Relapse was seen in all patients after autologous stem cell transplantation, and brentuximab vedotin exposure was variable. Source: peripheral blood mononuclear cells (PBMCs), taken before the second cycle of nivolumab. Every receptor here comes from a human donor with classical Hodgkin lymphoma.

The J gene is TRBJ2-1, the V gene TRBV11-3, with TRBD2 matching over 9 bases. Unmatched junction bases numbered 4, after V lost 5 bases and J lost 2 bases. The CDR3 extends over 15 amino acids. CDR1 is SGHNT, CDR2 YENEEA, per germline. CDR3 region: CASSRGTSPYNEQFF. The CDR3 DNA sequence: TGTGCCAGCAGCCGAGGGACTAGCCCCTACAATGAGCAGTTCTTC. The full variable domain, its missing parts supplied by reference TRBV11-3 and TRBJ2-1, is EAGVVQSPRYKIIEKKQPVAFWCNPISGHNTLYWYLQNLGQGPELLIRYENEEAVDDSQLPKDRFSAERLKGVDSTLKIQPAELGDSAVYLCASSRGTSPYNEQFFGPGTRLTVL.

A remark on this clone: This could be a read error, since a much larger clone is one nucleotide away. The chain's CDR3 is CAPRDRRHPISGNTIYF. The CDR3 nucleotides are TGTGCCCCCCGGGACAGGCGACATCCTATCTCTGGAAACACCATATATTTT. V is TRBV28 and J is TRBJ1-3; 8 bases agree with TRBD1. This CDR3 contains 17 residues. The V gene end was trimmed by 11 bases and the J gene end by 0 bases; junction bases not matched to a gene: 15. Germline CDR1 MDHEN, CDR2 SYDVKM.

This clone was observed a few times. The rearrangement links TRBV29-1 to TRBJ2-5; D is unclear. This CDR3 has 11 amino acids. Germline V gives CDR1 SQVTM, CDR2 ANQGSEA. V lost 4 bases, J lost 4 bases, and 7 bases lay in between. The CDR3 DNA sequence: TGCAGCGTTGCCCCTTTAGAGACCCAGTACTTC. Protein sequence: CSVAPLETQYF.

This clone has a count of ten or more. V and J are TRBV9 and TRBJ2-1, with TRBD2 as a possible D gene (6 bases). Germline-derived CDR1 and CDR2 are SGDLS and YYNGEE. This CDR3 is built from 15 residues. V was pared by 0 bases and J by 4 bases, with 11 bases between. The CDR3 loop is CASSVAGDSYNEQFF. The CDR3 DNA is TGTGCCAGCAGCGTAGCGGGAGACTCTTACAATGAGCAGTTCTTC.

The rearrangement joins TRBV5-6 to TRBJ2-3; 11 nucleotides align to TRBD1. The CDR3 sequence is 17 residues long. Per the germline V gene, CDR1 is SGHDT and CDR2 is YYEEEE. Trimming took 3 bases from V and 3 from J; bases not matched to a gene: 9. The CDR3 DNA reads as TGTGCCAGCAGCTCGGACAGGGGGCCATGGGAGACAGATACGCAGTATTTT. Its translation is CASSSDRGPWETDTQYF.

This clone showed up just once. The chain carries TRBV4-2 and TRBJ2-5, with 14 nucleotides matching TRBD2. Germline V gene lookup returns CDR1 LGHNA and CDR2 YNFKEQ. The trim removed 4 bases at V and 3 bases at J, leaving 4 bases unmatched. There are 16 residues in the CDR3. CDR3 nucleotides: TGTGCCAGCAGCCGCGGGGGACTAGCGGGAGAAGAGACCCAGTACTTC. It is translated as CASSRGGLAGEETQYF.

In this sample, this clone turned up once. The chain recombines TRBV28 with TRBJ2-4, with a tentative D call TRBD2 (6 bases). This CDR3 is built from 14 residues. Germline V lookup: CDR1 MDHEN, CDR2 SYDVKM. CDR3 bases: TGTGCTACCTTAGCGGTTATAGCCAAAAACATTCAGTACTTC. Its protein product is CATLAVIAKNIQYF.

The rearrangement joins TRBV5-4 to TRBJ1-1; a possible D gene is TRBD1 (5 bases). The CDR3 has 16 residues. V dropped 2 bases and J dropped 1 base, with 15 bases sitting between them. The germline V gene encodes CDR1 SGHNT and CDR2 YYREEE (reference sequence). The CDR3: CASSFFGGTWNTEAFF. The CDR3, as DNA: TGTGCCAGCAGCTTTTTTGGGGGGACTTGGAACACTGAAGCTTTCTTT.

The V call is TRBV27, the J call TRBJ2-3; 12 bases are shared with TRBD2. V lost 6 bases, J lost 1 base, and 5 bases stayed unmatched. The CDR3 contains 16 residues. Germline V lookup: CDR1 MNHEY, CDR2 SMNVEV (reference sequence). The CDR3 loop reads CASRWRTSGGTDTQYF. The CDR3 coding sequence is TGTGCCAGCAGGTGGAGGACTAGCGGGGGCACAGATACGCAGTATTTT.

This rearrangement joins TRBV19 to TRBJ1-1; no clear D. Trimming left V 5 bases short and J 7 bases short, with 14 bases between. The CDR3 covers 13 residues. CDR1 LNHDA and CDR2 SQIVND come from the germline V gene (reference sequence). Written as DNA, the CDR3 is TGTGCCAGTAGTCGCGTCCTCCAGAGTGAAGCTTTCTTT. Protein: CASSRVLQSEAFF.

As to this clone: Distinct nucleotide sequences in the sample also encode this CDR3. The chain carries TRBV9 and TRBJ2-3, with D possibly TRBD1 on 6 matching bases. From germline, CDR1 is SGDLS and CDR2 YYNGEE. The CDR3 has 15 residues. V lost 0 bases to trimming and J lost 5 bases, with 13 bases between them. Written as DNA, the CDR3 is TGTGCCAGCAGCGTAGAAGGGGGAGTAGGAGATACGCAGTATTTT. Protein sequence: CASSVEGGVGDTQYF.

This chain connects TRBV4-2 to TRBJ2-3; no definite D call. V lost 0 bases to trimming and J lost 0 bases, with 22 bases between them. Germline CDR1 reads LGHNA; CDR2 reads YNFKEQ. The CDR3 consists of 20 residues. This CDR3 is CASSQDSLLVYATSTDTQYF. In DNA, the CDR3 is TGTGCCAGCAGCCAAGATTCGCTTTTAGTATACGCGACGAGCACAGATACGCAGTATTTT.

This sequence joins TRBV13 and TRBJ1-1, with a weak D call TRBD1 (5 bases). CDR1 and CDR2 from the germline V gene are PRHDT and FYEKMQ (reference sequence). The CDR3 has 12 residues. V gave up 5 bases and J gave up 4 bases, with 8 bases separating them. In DNA form, the CDR3 reads TGTGCCAGCAGCACCCAGGGCACTGAAGCTTTCTTT. The encoded protein is CASSTQGTEAFF.

The chain combines TRBV10-3 with TRBJ1-1; possible D gene TRBD1, 5 bases. V dropped 6 bases and J dropped 1 base, with 15 bases sitting between them. Germline V gives CDR1 ENHRY, CDR2 SYGVKD. The CDR3 consists of 15 residues. Written as DNA, the CDR3 is TGTGCCATCAGCCCCGGGGGTGCCTCGAACACTGAAGCTTTCTTT. Protein: CAISPGGASNTEAFF.

The V call is TRBV4-2, the J call TRBJ2-3, with TRBD2 identical over 11 bases. The ends lost 0 bases at V and 2 bases at J; junction bases unmatched: 7. Germline lookup yields CDR1 LGHNA and CDR2 YNFKEQ. The CDR3 loop spans 18 amino acids. CDR3: CASSQEGVAGGSTDTQYF. CDR3 nucleotide sequence: TGTGCCAGCAGCCAAGAAGGAGTAGCGGGGGGGTCCACAGATACGCAGTATTTT.

V usage is TRBV28 and J usage is TRBJ2-7, with TRBD2 matching 14 bases. The junction had 2 bases not matched to a gene; V was cut back by 2 bases and J by 2 bases. Germline V CDR1 and CDR2: MDHEN, SYDVKM. The CDR3 totals 16 residues. CDR3 in amino acids: CASSLRTSGRTYEQYF. CDR3 DNA: TGTGCCAGCAGTTTAAGGACTAGCGGGAGGACCTACGAGCAGTACTTC.

The rearrangement uses TRBV5-4 and TRBJ2-6, with D perhaps TRBD2 (5 bases). Germline values: CDR1 SGHNT, CDR2 YYREEE (reference sequence). CDR3 length: 16 residues. Trimming removed 6 bases at V and 0 bases at J, with 13 bases between. The CDR3 reads CASTGGLISGANVLTF. The DNA of the CDR3 is TGTGCCAGCACCGGCGGACTGATCTCTGGGGCCAACGTCCTGACTTTC.

The sample holds one count of this clone. This chain links TRBV27 with TRBJ1-6; D is ambiguous. Trimming removed 6 bases at V and 2 bases at J, with 8 bases between. The CDR3 has 14 amino acids. Germline loops: CDR1 MNHEY, CDR2 SMNVEV (reference sequence). The CDR3 spells CASSPRAYNSPLHF. CDR3 bases: TGTGCCAGCAGCCCTAGGGCCTATAATTCACCCCTCCACTTT.

This clone was seen just once. The chain employs TRBV6-5 and TRBJ2-7; possibly TRBD2 for D (5 bases). V lost 6 bases, J lost 0 bases, and 15 bases lay in between. The CDR3 length is 15 residues. Germline V gives CDR1 MNHEY, CDR2 SVGAGI. The DNA for the CDR3 is TGTGCCAGCAGGCTGGGAGAACAGAGCTCCTACGAGCAGTACTTC. Amino acid sequence: CASRLGEQSSYEQYF.

The chain recombines TRBV7-9 with TRBJ2-7; weak D call: TRBD1 (6 bases). Germline CDR1 and CDR2: SEHNR and FQNEAQ (reference sequence). The CDR3 is 14 residues long. The V and J ends lost 6 bases and 3 bases respectively, with 15 bases between them. The CDR3 sequence is CASRSAGTSYEQYF. Here the CDR3 DNA reads TGTGCCAGCAGATCCGCCGGGACAAGCTACGAGCAGTACTTC. The full variable domain, its missing parts supplied by reference TRBV7-9 and TRBJ2-7, is DTGVSQNPRHKITKRGQNVTFRCDPISEHNRLYWYRQTLGQGPEFLTYFQNEAQLEKSRLLSDRFSAERPKGSFSTLEIQRTEQGDSAMYLCASRSAGTSYEQYFGPGTRLTVT.

The chain uses TRBV6-5 and TRBJ2-7, with D tentatively TRBD2 (5 bases). The CDR3 contains 15 residues. Germline CDR1 is MNHEY and CDR2 is SVGAGI. V was shortened by 0 bases and J by 1 base, with 10 bases between the two germline ends. CDR3 region: CASSYSWTGSYEQYF. CDR3 bases: TGTGCCAGCAGTTACTCCTGGACTGGATCCTACGAGCAGTACTTC.

This rearrangement joins TRBV28 to TRBJ1-5; TRBD1 aligns across 7 bases. The CDR3 consists of 14 residues. Trimming at V came to 4 bases and at J to 12 bases, leaving 12 bases not matched to a gene. Germline V gene lookup returns CDR1 MDHEN and CDR2 SYDVKM. CDR3 coding DNA: TGTGCCAGCAGTTCCTCCCCCCAGGGGGGATTCCAGCATTTT. This sequence encodes CASSSSPQGGFQHF.

The chain employs TRBV7-8 and TRBJ2-5, with 9 bases lining up with TRBD1. In germline, CDR1 is SGHVS, CDR2 FQNEAQ. Trimming cost V 3 bases and J 13 bases; bases outside gene matches: 9. This CDR3 contains 13 residues. CDR3 loop: CASSFIPSGQGYF. The CDR3 DNA reads as TGTGCCAGCAGCTTCATCCCTTCGGGACAGGGGTACTTC.

The chain couples TRBV2 to TRBJ2-7, with D possibly matching TRBD1 (5 bases). The germline gives CDR1 SNHLY, CDR2 FYNNEI. This CDR3 has 14 amino acids. Trimming removed 8 bases from V and 0 bases from J, with 14 bases in between. CDR3 residues: CASLLDTYSYEQYF. The CDR3 DNA is TGTGCCAGCCTTTTGGACACTTACTCCTACGAGCAGTACTTC.

This chain connects TRBV15 to TRBJ2-3; TRBD1 agrees at 7 bases. Germline V gene data show CDR1 as LNHNV and CDR2 as YYDKDF (reference sequence). V was pared by 0 bases and J by 6 bases, with 9 bases of the junction left unmatched. The length of the CDR3 is 16 residues. This CDR3 is CATSREAQGFSDTQYF. CDR3 sequence (DNA): TGTGCCACCAGCAGAGAAGCACAGGGGTTTTCGGATACGCAGTATTTT. Filled out from reference TRBV15 and TRBJ2-3, the complete variable domain reads DAMVIQNPRYQVTQFGKPVTLSCSQTLNHNVMYWYQQKSSQAPKLLFHYYDKDFNNEADTPDNFQSRRPNTSFCFLDIRSPGLGDTAMYLCATSREAQGFSDTQYFGPGTRLTVL.

V and J are TRBV5-1 and TRBJ2-1; 13 positions agree with TRBD2. CDR3 length: 18 residues. CDR1 is SGHRS and CDR2 is YFSETQ in the germline V gene. V was pared by 3 bases and J by 0 bases, with 6 bases of the junction left unmatched. CDR3 residues: CASSSGTSGASSYNEQFF. The CDR3 DNA follows: TGCGCCAGCAGCTCCGGGACTAGCGGGGCAAGCTCCTACAATGAGCAGTTCTTC.

This clone is a singleton in its sample. The chain is built from TRBV5-1 and TRBJ2-5, with 9 bases lining up with TRBD1. The CDR3 length is 15 residues. Germline assignment: CDR1 SGHRS and CDR2 YFSETQ. J lost 5 bases, V lost 1 base, and 6 bases had no gene match. CDR3 nucleotides: TGCGCCAGCAGCTTGACAGGGGGCGGTGCGGAGACCCAGTACTTC. Protein: CASSLTGGGAETQYF.